Below, one TCR beta chain is given with its context. TCRdb keeps only in-frame clones here, not all; method: immunoSEQ multiplex PCR. Seen here are some 80,000 clones, roughly 80% observed once, and the top ten hold approximately 33%. This specimen comes from a study of blood T cell repertoires in COVID-19. This CDR3 comprises 16 residues. Germline V CDR1 and CDR2: SGHDT, YYEEEE. Trimming cost V 0 bases and J 4 bases; bases outside gene matches: 7. This clonotype was obtained from a woman in her 70s with acute or convalescent COVID-19. Sequencing was done on a sample of peripheral blood. V gene TRBV5-6 combines with J gene TRBJ2-3; the match to TRBD2 covers 8 bases. The CDR3 bases are TGTGCCAGCAGCTTGGGAGCGGGAGCAAATGCAGATACGCAGTATTTT. Translated: CASSLGAGANADTQYF.